A selection of T cell receptor beta chains follows, all from one sample in a study of OX40 agonist ivuxolimab in advanced cancers. The table came from immunoSEQ multiplex PCR; TCRdb's copy has only in-frame clones and leaves some out. The profile shows about 58,000 clones, over 70% of them singletons. The sample here was CD4+ or CD8+ T cells sorted from blood, taken in a trial of the OX40 agonist ivuxolimab. Receptors were obtained from an adult with an advanced solid tumor such as melanoma, head and neck, liver or kidney cancer. The CDR3 runs from the conserved cysteine through the conserved F or W. Each record gives: V gene, J gene, clone size, D gene, CDR3 protein, CDR3 DNA. A D gene is named only where the DNA matches it firmly. Clone size is given for some rows only: seen once, a few or many times, or a class if the clone is expanded.

TRBV30	TRBJ2-5	NA	NA	CAWSLGQETQYF	TGTGCCTGGAGTCTGGGTCAAGAGACCCAGTACTTC
TRBV2	TRBJ2-7	NA	TRBD1	CASSEFQGAYEQYF	TGTGCCAGCAGTGAATTCCAGGGGGCCTACGAGCAGTACTTC
TRBV7-9	TRBJ1-2	NA	NA	CASSLPINYGYTF	TGTGCCAGCAGCTTACCGATTAACTATGGCTACACCTTC
TRBV2	TRBJ2-3	NA	TRBD1	CASSLQGTDTQYF	TGTGCCAGCAGTCTACAGGGGACAGATACGCAGTATTTT
TRBV7-9	TRBJ2-2	NA	TRBD2	CASSSRTSGLDDTGELFF	TGTGCCAGCAGCTCTCGGACTAGCGGGCTTGATGACACCGGGGAGCTGTTTTTT
TRBV5-1	TRBJ2-1	NA	TRBD2	CASSKGHGLAGEEEQFF	TGCGCCAGCAGCAAGGGACACGGACTAGCGGGAGAGGAGGAGCAGTTCTTC
TRBV18	TRBJ1-1	NA	NA	CASWRGQNTEAFF	TGTGCCAGCTGGCGGGGACAGAACACTGAAGCTTTCTTT
TRBV13	TRBJ1-1	NA	NA	CASSLYRATEAFF	TGTGCCAGCAGCTTGTACAGGGCCACTGAAGCTTTCTTT
TRBV5-8	TRBJ2-2	NA	NA	CASSLFSTGTNTGELFF	TGTGCCAGCAGCTTATTTTCGACAGGAACAAACACCGGGGAGCTGTTTTTT
TRBV7-2	TRBJ2-6	NA	NA	CASSLDSSGANVLTF	TGTGCCAGCAGCTTAGACAGCTCTGGGGCCAACGTCCTGACTTTC
TRBV7-2	TRBJ2-7	NA	TRBD2	CASSLLAGGSYEQYF	TGTGCCAGCAGCTTACTAGCGGGAGGCTCCTACGAGCAGTACTTC
TRBV11-3	TRBJ2-2	few	NA	CASSLDIVPRTKLTGELFF	TGTGCCAGCAGCTTAGACATAGTTCCGAGGACCAAGCTCACCGGGGAGCTGTTTTTT
TRBV5-1	TRBJ2-2	NA	NA	CASSLLSSSTGELFF	TGCGCCAGCAGCTTGCTGTCTTCCAGCACCGGGGAGCTGTTTTTT
TRBV30	TRBJ2-7	NA	NA	CAWSFSYYEQYF	TGTGCCTGGAGCTTTAGTTACTACGAGCAGTACTTC
TRBV6-5	TRBJ2-7	NA	TRBD2	CASSYTSGTANEQYF	TGTGCCAGCAGTTACACTAGCGGGACAGCCAACGAGCAGTACTTC
TRBV6-5	TRBJ2-7	few	NA	CASSYTGAASYEQYF	TGTGCCAGCAGTTACACCGGGGCAGCATCCTACGAGCAGTACTTC
TRBV7-2	TRBJ2-7	NA	NA	CASSLVSSIPSYEQYF	TGTGCCAGCAGCTTAGTTAGCAGTATCCCCTCCTACGAGCAGTACTTC
TRBV6-1	TRBJ2-7	NA	NA	CASSLRRGYEQYF	TGTGCCAGCAGTCTTCGGAGGGGCTACGAGCAGTACTTC
TRBV7-3	TRBJ2-1	NA	NA	CASSLNTGVSNEQFF	TGTGCCAGCAGCTTAAATACGGGAGTCTCCAATGAGCAGTTCTTC
TRBV30	TRBJ2-5	NA	NA	CACLEGGAAQETQYF	TGTGCCTGCCTCGAAGGGGGGGCAGCCCAAGAGACCCAGTACTTC
TRBV2	TRBJ2-2	NA	NA	CASSLGHSTGELFF	TGTGCCAGCAGCCTGGGACATTCCACCGGGGAGCTGTTTTTT
TRBV28	TRBJ1-2	NA	TRBD1	CASSLGQGAGGYTF	TGTGCCAGCAGTTTGGGGCAGGGGGCGGGTGGCTACACCTTC
TRBV4-3	TRBJ1-4	NA	NA	CASREDSTNEKLFF	TGCGCCAGCAGGGAGGACAGCACGAATGAAAAACTGTTTTTT
TRBV5-6	TRBJ1-1	once	NA	CASSSLTVQNTEAFF	TGTGCCAGCAGCAGCCTGACAGTACAGAACACTGAAGCTTTCTTT
TRBV27	TRBJ1-1	few	TRBD1	CASSLYPPGTGGTEAFF	TGTGCCAGCAGTTTATATCCCCCTGGGACAGGTGGCACTGAAGCTTTCTTT
TRBV5-1	TRBJ2-7	NA	TRBD1	CATGTGSVSGEQYF	TGCGCCACCGGGACAGGCTCTGTATCGGGTGAGCAGTACTTC
TRBV6-6	TRBJ1-3	NA	NA	CASSFQGSGNTIYF	TGTGCCAGCAGTTTTCAGGGATCTGGAAACACCATATATTTT
TRBV11-2	TRBJ2-3	NA	TRBD2	CASSTRQGLAGYSTDTQYF	TGTGCCAGCAGCACCCGACAGGGTCTAGCGGGGTATAGCACAGATACGCAGTATTTT
TRBV10-2	TRBJ2-3	few	TRBD1	CASSASGGGDTQYF	TGCGCCAGCAGTGCATCAGGGGGTGGGGATACGCAGTATTTT
TRBV30	TRBJ1-5	NA	NA	CAWSPSGSNQPQHF	TGTGCCTGGAGTCCTTCGGGGTCCAACCAGCCCCAGCATTTT
TRBV7-3	TRBJ1-2	NA	NA	CASSPGLDYGYTF	TGTGCCAGCAGCCCCGGACTCGACTATGGCTACACCTTC
TRBV6-4	TRBJ1-2	NA	NA	CASSPGGAEGYTF	TGTGCCAGCAGCCCTGGGGGGGCTGAAGGCTACACCTTC
TRBV6-1	TRBJ1-1	NA	TRBD1	CASSEAVGQLITEAFF	TGTGCCAGCAGTGAAGCGGTGGGACAGTTAATCACTGAAGCTTTCTTT
TRBV5-4	TRBJ2-5	NA	TRBD1	CASSFQGAETQYF	TGTGCCAGCAGCTTTCAGGGGGCTGAGACCCAGTACTTC
TRBV9	TRBJ1-2	NA	NA	CASSADPHRFYYGYTF	TGTGCCAGCAGCGCCGACCCCCATAGGTTTTACTATGGCTACACCTTC
TRBV11-2	TRBJ1-5	NA	NA	CASSRGRGLNQPQHF	TGTGCCAGCAGCCGCGGCAGGGGCCTCAATCAGCCCCAGCATTTT
TRBV30	TRBJ1-2	NA	NA	CAWSVNRDGGYTF	TGTGCCTGGAGTGTAAACAGGGATGGGGGCTACACCTTC
TRBV19	TRBJ2-2	NA	NA	CASSIAGTGELFF	TGTGCCAGTAGTATAGCTGGCACCGGGGAGCTGTTTTTT
TRBV5-6	TRBJ1-2	NA	NA	CASSLFWATDGGYTF	TGTGCCAGCAGCTTGTTCTGGGCCACGGATGGTGGCTACACCTTC
TRBV5-1	TRBJ2-7	NA	NA	CASSSDSTYEQYF	TGCGCCAGCAGCTCCGACAGTACCTACGAGCAGTACTTC
TRBV30	TRBJ2-5	NA	TRBD2	CAWRSGSGGETQYF	TGTGCCTGGCGTAGCGGGAGTGGAGGAGAGACCCAGTACTTC